This TCR beta chain derives from a study of blood T cell repertoires in COVID-19. In the authors' methods: Reference gene primer amplification gave estimated nucleated cell counts. Some clones are missing from TCRdb's copy, which holds only in-frame ones; the method was immunoSEQ multiplex PCR. V and J calls and clone size are copied from that table; D and trimming were computed from the DNA. The sample includes several thousand clones, 73% of them seen just once. In germline, CDR1 is SGHRS, CDR2 YFSETQ. The CDR3 covers 14 residues. As for this clone: Its ends do not fully match the called genes, so a read error is possible. Other DNA sequences in the sample encode the same CDR3.

The chain links TRBV5-1 to TRBJ2-7; 10 nucleotides match TRBD2. Sequencing was done on a sample of peripheral blood. The TCR originated in a human donor in a cohort sampled during active COVID-19. CDR3 amino acids: CASRLAGSSYEQYF. The CDR3 DNA reads TGCGCCAGCAGACTAGCGGGATCCTCCTACGAGCAGTATTTC.